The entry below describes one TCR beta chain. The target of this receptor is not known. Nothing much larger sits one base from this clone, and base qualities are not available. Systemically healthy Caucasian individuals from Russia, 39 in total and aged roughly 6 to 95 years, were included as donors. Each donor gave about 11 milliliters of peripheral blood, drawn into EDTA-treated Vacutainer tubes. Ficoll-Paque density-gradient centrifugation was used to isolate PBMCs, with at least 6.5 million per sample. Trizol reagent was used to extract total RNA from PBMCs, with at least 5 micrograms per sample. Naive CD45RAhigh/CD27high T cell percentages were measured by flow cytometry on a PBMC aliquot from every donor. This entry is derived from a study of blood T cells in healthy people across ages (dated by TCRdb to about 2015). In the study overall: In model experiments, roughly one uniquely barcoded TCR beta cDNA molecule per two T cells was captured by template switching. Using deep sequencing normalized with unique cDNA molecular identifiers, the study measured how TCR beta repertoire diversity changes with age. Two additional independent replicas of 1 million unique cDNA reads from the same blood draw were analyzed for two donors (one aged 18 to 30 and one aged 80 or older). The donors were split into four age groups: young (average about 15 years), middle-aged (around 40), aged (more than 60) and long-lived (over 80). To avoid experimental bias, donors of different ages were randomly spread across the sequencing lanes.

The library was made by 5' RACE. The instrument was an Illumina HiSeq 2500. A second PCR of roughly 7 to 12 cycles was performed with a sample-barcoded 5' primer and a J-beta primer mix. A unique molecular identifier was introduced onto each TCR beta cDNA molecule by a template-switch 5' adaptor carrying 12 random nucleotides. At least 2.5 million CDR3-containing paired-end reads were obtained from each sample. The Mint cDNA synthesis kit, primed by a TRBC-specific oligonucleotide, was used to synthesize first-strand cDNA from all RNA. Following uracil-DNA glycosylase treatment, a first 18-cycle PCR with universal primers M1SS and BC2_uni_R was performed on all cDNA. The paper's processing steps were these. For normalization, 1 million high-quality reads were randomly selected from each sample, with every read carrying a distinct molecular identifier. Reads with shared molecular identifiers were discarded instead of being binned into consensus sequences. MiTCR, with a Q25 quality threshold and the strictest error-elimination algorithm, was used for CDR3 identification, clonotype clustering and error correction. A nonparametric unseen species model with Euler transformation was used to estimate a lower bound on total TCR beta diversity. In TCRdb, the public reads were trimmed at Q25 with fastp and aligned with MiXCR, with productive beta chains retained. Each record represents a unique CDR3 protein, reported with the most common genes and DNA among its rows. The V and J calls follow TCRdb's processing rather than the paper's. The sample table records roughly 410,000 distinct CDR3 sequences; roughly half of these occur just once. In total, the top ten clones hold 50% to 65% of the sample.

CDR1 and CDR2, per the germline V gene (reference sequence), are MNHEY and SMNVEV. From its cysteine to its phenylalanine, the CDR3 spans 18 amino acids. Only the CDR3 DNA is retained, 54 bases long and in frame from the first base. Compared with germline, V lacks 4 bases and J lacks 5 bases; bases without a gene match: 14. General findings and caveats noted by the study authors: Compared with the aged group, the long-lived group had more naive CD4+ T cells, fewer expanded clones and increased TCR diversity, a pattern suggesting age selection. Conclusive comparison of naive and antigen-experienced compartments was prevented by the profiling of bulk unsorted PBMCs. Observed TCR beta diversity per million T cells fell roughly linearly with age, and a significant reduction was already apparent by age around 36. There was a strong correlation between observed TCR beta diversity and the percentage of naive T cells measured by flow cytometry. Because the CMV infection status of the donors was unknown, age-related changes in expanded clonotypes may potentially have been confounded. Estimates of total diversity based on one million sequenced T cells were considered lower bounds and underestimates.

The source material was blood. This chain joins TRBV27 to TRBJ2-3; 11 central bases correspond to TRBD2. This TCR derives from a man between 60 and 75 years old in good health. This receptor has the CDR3 CASSSVTSGAGRGDTQYF. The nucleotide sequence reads TGTGCCAGCAGTTCAGTGACTAGCGGGGCTGGGCGGGGAGATACGCAGTATTTT.